This TCR beta chain is drawn from a study of T cells expressing NK-cell markers (dated by TCRdb to about 2020). Regarding the study in general: In sorted CD3+CD56+NKG2C+, CD3+CD56+NKG2C- and CD3+CD56-NKG2C+ T-cell subsets from about eight donors, TCR beta-chain repertoires were profiled. Among the eight sequenced donors, only one was HCMV-seronegative, while the other seven were HCMV-seropositive. The study sequenced eight donors, all healthy volunteers chosen at random: three men and five women. Libraries were sequenced as 2 x 150 bp reads on Illumina HiSeq 2000/2500, MiSeq or NextSeq. General study outcomes and caveats: Those dominant clonotypes were again the most abundant among CD3+CD56-NKG2C+ cells in a few donors, at about 25-60.1%. Whether the expanded NKG2C-expressing T cell clones were specific for HCMV antigens was left unclear. In six donors, the dominant CD3+CD56+NKG2C+ clonotypes were found to rank among the top 10 CD8+ clonotypes and to make up about 1.0-7.5% of CD8+ T cells.

To determine HCMV serostatus, a commercial ELISA kit was used to detect HCMV-specific IgG in serum. Peripheral blood mononuclear cells were isolated from blood by Ficoll density gradient centrifugation. Instrument on record: Illumina HiSeq 2000. 5'RACE template switching, by which a universal primer site and unique molecular identifiers were added, was used to make TCR beta cDNA libraries. cDNA synthesis was primed from the TCR beta constant segment and was followed by two successive PCR amplification steps. The published analysis was carried out like this. MIGEC was used to demultiplex reads and group reads by UMI, and MiTCR was used to assemble and quantify clonotypes. To exclude erroneous sequences, any TCR cDNA sequence not supported by at least two reads was discarded. The tcR package was used for downstream repertoire analysis, and clonotypes were matched between fractions using CDR3 nucleotide sequence together with V segment. VDJmatch was used to annotate antigen specificity against VDJdb, with one amino acid substitution in CDR3 allowed. TCRdb reprocessed the reads and assigns one entry to each CDR3 protein sequence, leaving out DNA. TCRdb, rather than the study authors, made the V and J calls. The table kept for this sample lists 200,000 to 300,000 distinct CDR3 sequences. Together, the top ten hold roughly 4.2% of the sample.

Of note for this clonotype: Its antigen is currently not known.

The clonotype was recovered from a woman aged 18-70 years in good health. Source material: blood T cells: a sorted CD56 or NKG2C T cell subset, CD4+ or CD8+ T cells, or bulk PBMC T cells (not recorded which).

The CDR3 protein: CSVGGQGGGETQYF. The chain uses TRBV29-1 and TRBJ2-5; with no DNA, the TCRdb D assignment of TRBD2 cannot be verified. Spanning cysteine to phenylalanine, the CDR3 consists of 14 amino acids. The DNA is unrecorded. In the germline V gene, CDR1 corresponds to SQVTM and CDR2 to ANQGSEA.